These 2 T cell receptor beta chains were all obtained from the same sample, sequenced in a study of T cell clonotyping in hematopoietic cell transplantation. This table comes from immunoSEQ multiplex PCR, and its TCRdb copy is limited to in-frame clones, with some not included. The data show 4,500 to 6,000 clones, about nine tenths seen once. What was sequenced was peripheral blood mononuclear cells. The source is a man aged 40-49 years in good health. Some clones in this sample may be carry-over from other donors' samples.

V is TRBV11-2 and J is TRBJ1-5; D remains ambiguous. The germline CDR1 and CDR2 sequences are SGHAT and FQNNGV. CDR3 length equals 13 residues. The germline V and J ends were trimmed by 0 bases and 4 bases, with 4 bases remaining between them. CDR3 nucleotides: TGTGCCAGCAGCTTAGACAAGAATCAGCCCCAGCATTTT. Translation: CASSLDKNQPQHF.

This chain links TRBV2 with TRBJ1-5; the D is unclear. This CDR3 comprises 14 residues. Germline V gene data show CDR1 as SNHLY and CDR2 as FYNNEI. Trimming took 3 bases from V and 2 from J, leaving 8 bases between them. The CDR3 sequence: CASSDTGGNQPQHF. As DNA, the CDR3 is TGTGCCAGCAGTGACACCGGGGGCAATCAGCCCCAGCATTTT.